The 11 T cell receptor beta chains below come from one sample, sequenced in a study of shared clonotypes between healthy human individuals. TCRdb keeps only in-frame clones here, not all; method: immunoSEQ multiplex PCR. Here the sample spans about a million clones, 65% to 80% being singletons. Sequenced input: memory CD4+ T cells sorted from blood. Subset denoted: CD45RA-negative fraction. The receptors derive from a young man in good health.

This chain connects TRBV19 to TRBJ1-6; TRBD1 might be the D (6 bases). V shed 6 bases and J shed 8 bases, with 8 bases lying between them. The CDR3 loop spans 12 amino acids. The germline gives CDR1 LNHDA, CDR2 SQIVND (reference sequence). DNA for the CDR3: TGTGCCAGTAGGACAGGCGATTCACCCCTCCACTTT. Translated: CASRTGDSPLHF.

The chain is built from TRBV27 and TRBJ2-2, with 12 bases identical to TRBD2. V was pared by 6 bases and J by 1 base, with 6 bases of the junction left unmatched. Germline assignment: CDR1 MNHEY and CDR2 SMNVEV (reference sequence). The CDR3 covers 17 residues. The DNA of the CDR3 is TGTGCCAGCAGCCTCAGGACTAGCGGGAAGAACACCGGGGAGCTGTTTTTT. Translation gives CASSLRTSGKNTGELFF.

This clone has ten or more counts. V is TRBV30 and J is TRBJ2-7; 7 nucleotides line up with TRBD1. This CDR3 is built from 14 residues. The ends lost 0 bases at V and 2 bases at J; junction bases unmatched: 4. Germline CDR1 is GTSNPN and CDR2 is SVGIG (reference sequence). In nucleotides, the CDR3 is TGTGCCTGGAGTGTACAGGGGCCCCCCTACGAGCAGTACTTC. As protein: CAWSVQGPPYEQYF.

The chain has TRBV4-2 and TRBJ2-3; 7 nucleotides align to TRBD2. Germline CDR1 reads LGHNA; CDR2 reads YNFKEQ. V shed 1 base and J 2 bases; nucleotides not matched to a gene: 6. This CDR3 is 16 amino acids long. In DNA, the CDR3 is TGTGCCAGCAGCCAAGTTGAAGCGGGGTTCACAGATACGCAGTATTTT. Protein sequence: CASSQVEAGFTDTQYF.

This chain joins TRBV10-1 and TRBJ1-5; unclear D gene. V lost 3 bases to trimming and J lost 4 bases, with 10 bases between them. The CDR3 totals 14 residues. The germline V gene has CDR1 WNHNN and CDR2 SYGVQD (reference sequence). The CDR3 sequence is CASSEPGGNQPQHF. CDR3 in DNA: TGCGCCAGCAGTGAACCGGGTGGAAATCAGCCCCAGCATTTT.

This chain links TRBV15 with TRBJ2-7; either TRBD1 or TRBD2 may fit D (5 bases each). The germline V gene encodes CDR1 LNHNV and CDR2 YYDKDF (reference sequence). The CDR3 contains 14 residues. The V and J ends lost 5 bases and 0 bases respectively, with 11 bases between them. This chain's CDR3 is CATSGPGSSYEQYF. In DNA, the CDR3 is TGTGCCACCAGCGGACCAGGGAGCTCCTACGAGCAGTACTTC.

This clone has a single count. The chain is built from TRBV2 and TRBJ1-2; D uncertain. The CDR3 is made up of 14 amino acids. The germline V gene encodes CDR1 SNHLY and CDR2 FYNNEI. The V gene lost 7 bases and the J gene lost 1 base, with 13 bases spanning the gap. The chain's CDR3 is CASTQGVLNYGYTF. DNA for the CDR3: TGTGCCAGCACCCAAGGAGTTCTTAACTATGGCTACACCTTC.

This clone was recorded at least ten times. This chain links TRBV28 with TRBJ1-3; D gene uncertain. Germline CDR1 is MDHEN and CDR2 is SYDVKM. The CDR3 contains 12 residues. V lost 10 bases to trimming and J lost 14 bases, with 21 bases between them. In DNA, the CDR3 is TGTGCCACCCGAAAAGCTCCAGCCCCATTATATTTT. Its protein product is CATRKAPAPLYF. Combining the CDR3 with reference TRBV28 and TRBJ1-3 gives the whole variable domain DVKVTQSSRYLVKRTGEKVFLECVQDMDHENMFWYRQDPGLGLRLIYFSYDVKMKEKGDIPEGYSVSREKKERFSLILESASTNQTSMYLCATRKAPAPLYFGEGSWLTVV.

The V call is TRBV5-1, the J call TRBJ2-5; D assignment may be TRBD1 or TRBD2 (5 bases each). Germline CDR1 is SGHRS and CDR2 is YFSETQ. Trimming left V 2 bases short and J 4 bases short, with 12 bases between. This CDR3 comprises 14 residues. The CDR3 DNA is TGCGCCAGCAGCTTCTACGGGACGGGAGAGACCCAGTACTTC. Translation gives CASSFYGTGETQYF.

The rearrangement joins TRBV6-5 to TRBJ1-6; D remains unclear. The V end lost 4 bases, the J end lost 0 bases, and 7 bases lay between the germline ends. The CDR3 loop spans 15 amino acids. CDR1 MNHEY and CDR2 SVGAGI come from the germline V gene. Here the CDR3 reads CASSSTLSYNSPLHF. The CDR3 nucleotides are TGTGCCAGCAGTTCGACACTCTCCTATAATTCACCCCTCCACTTT.

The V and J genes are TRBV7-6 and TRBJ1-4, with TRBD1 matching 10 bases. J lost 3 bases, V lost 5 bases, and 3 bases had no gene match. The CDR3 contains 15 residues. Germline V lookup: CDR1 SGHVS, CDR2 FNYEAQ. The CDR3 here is CASSDRGLANEKLFF. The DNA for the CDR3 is TGTGCCAGCAGCGACAGGGGGCTCGCTAATGAAAAACTGTTTTTT.